The 10 T cell receptor beta chains below come from one sample, sequenced in a study of neoadjuvant nivolumab and ipilimumab in lung cancer. The data were produced by immunoSEQ multiplex PCR, yet TCRdb's version contains in-frame clones alone and is incomplete. This sample carries fewer than 20,000 clones, 70% to 80% of them seen once, and the ten largest clones take 7.5% to 9.5%. The sample consisted of tumor tissue, taken after neoadjuvant nivolumab, alone or with ipilimumab, at or shortly before surgery. Every receptor here comes from an adult with non-small cell lung cancer.

The V gene is TRBV5-1, the J gene TRBJ1-4; 9 nucleotides align to TRBD1. CDR1 is SGHRS, CDR2 YFSETQ, per germline. V trimming: 4 bases; J trimming: 8 bases; junction bases outside the gene matches: 6. CDR3 length equals 14 residues. The DNA for the CDR3 is TGCGCCAGCAGCGCACAGGGGGCGGAGGAAAAACTGTTTTTT. Protein product: CASSAQGAEEKLFF.

This clone was seen just once. The chain carries TRBV5-5 and TRBJ2-2; D unresolved. The CDR3 runs to 13 residues. Germline CDR1 reads SGHKS; CDR2 reads YYEKEE (reference sequence). Trimming took 4 bases from V and 6 from J, leaving 10 bases between them. CDR3 bases: TGTGCCAGCAGCCCACAAACCCCCGGGGAGCTGTTTTTT. This translates into CASSPQTPGELFF.

CDR3 protein: CASSEALRGHNYGYTF. CDR3 nucleotide sequence: TGTGCCAGCAGTGAAGCGCTTCGCGGACACAACTATGGCTACACCTTC. The chain carries TRBV2 and TRBJ1-2; a possible D gene is TRBD1 (5 bases). The germline V gene has CDR1 SNHLY and CDR2 FYNNEI. The CDR3 length is 16 residues. Trimming took 0 bases from V and 2 from J, leaving 13 bases between them.

J is TRBJ2-7 and V is TRBV5-6; 8 bases are shared with TRBD1. CDR1 SGHDT and CDR2 YYEEEE come from the germline V gene. This CDR3 is built from 15 residues. V gave up 0 bases and J gave up 5 bases; unmatched junction bases: 7. The CDR3 nucleotides read TGTGCCAGCAGCTTGGTTGGGACAGGTATGGACGAGCAGTACTTC. Translation gives CASSLVGTGMDEQYF.

The chain combines TRBV7-9 with TRBJ2-3; no clear D gene. The CDR3 extends over 12 amino acids. Trimming took 7 bases from V and 6 from J, leaving 11 bases between them. Germline V gene data show CDR1 as SEHNR and CDR2 as FQNEAQ (reference sequence). The CDR3 nucleotides are TGTGCCAGCACGGCAAGTGTGGATACGCAGTATTTT. Its translation is CASTASVDTQYF.

This rearrangement joins TRBV10-3 to TRBJ1-1, with 7 bases lining up with TRBD1. Per the germline V gene, CDR1 is ENHRY and CDR2 is SYGVKD. V shed 4 bases and J 0 bases; nucleotides not matched to a gene: 5. This CDR3 has 15 amino acids. The CDR3 coding sequence is TGTGCCATCAGTGGGGACAGTAGGATGAACACTGAAGCTTTCTTT. Translated: CAISGDSRMNTEAFF.

This chain uses TRBV9 with TRBJ2-2; no firm D call. V dropped 7 bases and J dropped 2 bases, with 12 bases sitting between them. Germline values: CDR1 SGDLS, CDR2 YYNGEE. CDR3 length equals 14 residues. The CDR3 region is CASQGSTNTGELFF. The CDR3, as DNA: TGTGCCAGCCAAGGGTCGACCAACACCGGGGAGCTGTTTTTT.

This chain connects TRBV29-1 to TRBJ2-3; D may be TRBD2 (6 bases). Germline V lookup: CDR1 SQVTM, CDR2 ANQGSEA. Trimming took 4 bases from V and 0 from J, leaving 8 bases between them. This CDR3 contains 13 residues. The CDR3: CSVVGGSTDTQYF. The CDR3 region has the DNA TGCAGCGTTGTTGGAGGGAGCACAGATACGCAGTATTTT.

The chain joins TRBV29-1 to TRBJ2-2, with 10 bases aligning to TRBD2. CDR3 size: 14 residues. After removal of 2 bases from V and 5 bases from J, the junction contained 2 bases not matched to a gene. Per germline, CDR1 SQVTM and CDR2 ANQGSEA. The chain's CDR3 is CSVEKAGGTGELFF. CDR3 DNA sequence: TGCAGCGTTGAAAAAGCGGGGGGGACCGGGGAGCTGTTTTTT.

The rearrangement links TRBV5-1 to TRBJ1-1, with 8 positions matching TRBD1. V lost 0 bases and J lost 7; bases outside the gene matches: 8. CDR3 length equals 15 residues. CDR1 is SGHRS and CDR2 is YFSETQ in the germline V gene. CDR3 sequence: CASSLDGRTGGEAFF. The CDR3 DNA reads as TGCGCCAGCAGCTTGGACGGGCGAACAGGGGGTGAAGCTTTCTTT.